Below, one T cell receptor (beta chain) is given with its context. As yet, its antigen is unknown. CDR1 is LNHNV, CDR2 YYDKDF, per germline (reference sequence). V was pared by 0 bases and J by 1 base, with 16 bases between. The CDR3 is 19 residues long. The data are from a study of cytomegalovirus exposure and HLA in healthy donors. Study-level results: Sequences of the TCR beta chain were said to predict the HLA-A and HLA-B alleles of most subjects accurately.

PCR amplification relied on 60 Vbeta primers (plus 13 Jbeta primers). Data came from immunoSEQ multiplex PCR; TCRdb stores just in-frame clones and leaves some out. Seen in this sample are 90,000 to 130,000 clones; the ten most common clones hold 3% to 4.5%. The sequenced sample was PBMCs. The chain combines TRBV15 with TRBJ1-6; TRBD1 is a possible D gene (5 bases). This TCR derives from a man aged 30 to 45 in good health and CMV-seronegative. The CDR3 loop reads CATSRDHLKGSSYNSPLHF. The CDR3 bases are TGTGCCACCAGCAGAGATCACCTGAAGGGGTCGTCCTATAATTCACCCCTCCACTTT.